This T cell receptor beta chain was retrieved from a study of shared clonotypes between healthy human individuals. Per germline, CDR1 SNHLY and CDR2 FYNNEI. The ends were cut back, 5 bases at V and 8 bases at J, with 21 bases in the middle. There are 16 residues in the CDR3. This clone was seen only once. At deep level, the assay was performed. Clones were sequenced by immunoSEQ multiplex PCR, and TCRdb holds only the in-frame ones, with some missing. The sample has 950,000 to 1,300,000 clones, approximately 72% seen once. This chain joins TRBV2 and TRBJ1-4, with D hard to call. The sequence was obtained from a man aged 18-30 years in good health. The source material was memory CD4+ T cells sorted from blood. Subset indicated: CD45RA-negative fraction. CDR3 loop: CASSRGVWVIEEKLFF. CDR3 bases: TGTGCCAGCAGTCGAGGCGTTTGGGTAATCGAGGAAAAACTGTTTTTT.